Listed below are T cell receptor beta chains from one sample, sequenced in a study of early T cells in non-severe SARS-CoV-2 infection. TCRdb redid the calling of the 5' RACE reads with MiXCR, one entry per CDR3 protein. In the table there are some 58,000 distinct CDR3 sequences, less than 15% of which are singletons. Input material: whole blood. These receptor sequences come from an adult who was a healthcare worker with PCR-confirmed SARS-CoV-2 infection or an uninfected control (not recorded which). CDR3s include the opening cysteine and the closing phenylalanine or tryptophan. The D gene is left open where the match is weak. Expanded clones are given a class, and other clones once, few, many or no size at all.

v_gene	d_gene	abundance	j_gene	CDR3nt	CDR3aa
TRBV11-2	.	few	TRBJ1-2	TGTGCCAGCAGCTTAGCGGCTGCAGCTAACTATGGCTACACCTTC	CASSLAAAANYGYTF
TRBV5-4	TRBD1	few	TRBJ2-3	TGTGCCAGCAACCTAAGACAGGGCCCAGATACGCAGTATTTT	CASNLRQGPDTQYF
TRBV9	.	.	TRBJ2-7	TGTGCCAGCAGCGACGAATGGGGACCCCAGTACTTC	CASSDEWGPQYF
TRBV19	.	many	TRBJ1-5	TGTGCCAGTACCTCCGACAGTTTCAATCAGCCCCAGCATTTT	CASTSDSFNQPQHF
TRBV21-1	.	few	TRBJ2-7	TGTGCCAGCAGCATAACTTCCAGACAGGGGGCTATCGAGCAGTACTTC	CASSITSRQGAIEQYF
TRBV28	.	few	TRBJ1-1	TGTGCCAGCAGTCCGACCAGCCCAGGGGAGGACACTGAAGCTTTCTTT	CASSPTSPGEDTEAFF
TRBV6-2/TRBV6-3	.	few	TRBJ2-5	TGTGCCAGCAGTAGACAGTTTGACCAAGAGACCCAGTACTTC	CASSRQFDQETQYF
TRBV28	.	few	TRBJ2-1	TGTGCCAGCAGTTTGGGGCGGGCGGGGAATGAGCAGTTCTTC	CASSLGRAGNEQFF
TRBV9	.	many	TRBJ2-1	TGTGCCAGCAGCGAGGGACTTAACTCCTACAATGAGCAGTTCTTC	CASSEGLNSYNEQFF
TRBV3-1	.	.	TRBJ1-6	TGTGCCAGCAGCCAATATGGCGGGTCTGGTAATTCACCCCTCCACTTT	CASSQYGGSGNSPLHF
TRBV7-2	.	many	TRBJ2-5	TGTGCCAGCAGCTGGAAGCTGACAGGGACTCAAGAGACCCAGTACTTC	CASSWKLTGTQETQYF
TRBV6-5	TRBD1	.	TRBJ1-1	TGTGCCAGCAGTTACCCCGGACAGGGCGGAGAAGCTTTCTTT	CASSYPGQGGEAFF
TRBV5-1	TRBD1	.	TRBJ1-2	TGTGCCAGCAGCCCATGGAGTCTCACAGGGGAGAATGGCTACACCTTC	CASSPWSLTGENGYTF
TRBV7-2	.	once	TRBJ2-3	TGTGCCAGCAGCTTAGATAGGGACAATGCAGATACGCAGTATTTT	CASSLDRDNADTQYF
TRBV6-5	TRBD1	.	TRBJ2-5	TGTGCCAGCACTCCGTCGTGGGCAGGGGGCGTCGAGACCCAGTACTTC	CASTPSWAGGVETQYF
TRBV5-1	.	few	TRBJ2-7	TGCGCCAGCAGCTCCGAGGGCTACGAGCAGTACTTC	CASSSEGYEQYF
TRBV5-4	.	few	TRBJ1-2	TGTGCCAGCAGCATTGTCGCGGGAGCTTATGGCTACACCTTC	CASSIVAGAYGYTF
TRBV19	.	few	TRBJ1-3	TGTGCCAGTAGTATTTCTGGGACTGGAAACACCATATATTTT	CASSISGTGNTIYF
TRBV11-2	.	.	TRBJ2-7	TGTGCCAGCAGCCACCAGAACTACGAGCAGTACTTC	CASSHQNYEQYF
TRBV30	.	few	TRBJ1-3	TGTGCCTGGAGCCAACCTGGAAACACCATATATTTT	CAWSQPGNTIYF
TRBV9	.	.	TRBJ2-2	TGTGCCAGCAGCGTAGTGGATCGGGGATTGAACACCGGGGAGCTGTTTTTT	CASSVVDRGLNTGELFF
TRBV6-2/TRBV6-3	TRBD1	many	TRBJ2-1	TGTGCCACAGGGGGCGGTGAGCAGTTCTTC	CATGGGEQFF
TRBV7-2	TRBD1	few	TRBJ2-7	TGTGCCAGCCAGCCCGGGACAGGGCCCTACGAGCAGTACTTC	CASQPGTGPYEQYF
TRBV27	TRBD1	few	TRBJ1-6	TGTGCCAGCAGTGACAGGGCCTATAATTCACCCCTCCACTTT	CASSDRAYNSPLHF
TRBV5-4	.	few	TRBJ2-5	TGTGCCAGCAGTAGGTCAAATGAAGAGACCCAGTACTTC	CASSRSNEETQYF
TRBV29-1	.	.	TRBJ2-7	TGCAGCGTTCGACTAGACACCCACCCCGACGAGCAGTACTTC	CSVRLDTHPDEQYF
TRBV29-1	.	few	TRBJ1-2	TGCAGCGTCCGAGACAGAGCTAACTATGGCTACACCTTC	CSVRDRANYGYTF
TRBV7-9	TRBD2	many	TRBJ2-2	TGTGCCAGCAGCTTAGCCCTAGCGGGGACGAACACCGGGGAGCTGTTTTTT	CASSLALAGTNTGELFF
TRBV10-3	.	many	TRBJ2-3	TGTGCCATCAGTGTCGCGGGGGCCGGGGGAGATACGCAGTATTTT	CAISVAGAGGDTQYF
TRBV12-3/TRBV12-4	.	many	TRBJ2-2	TGTGCCAGCAGTTTGGGCCTACGCACCGGGGAGCTGTTTTTT	CASSLGLRTGELFF
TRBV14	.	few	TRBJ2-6	TGTGCCAGCAGCCCACCCTGGCGGGTGACTGGGGCCAACGTCCTGACTTTC	CASSPPWRVTGANVLTF
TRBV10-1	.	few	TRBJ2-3	TGCGCCAGCAGTCCGGAAGGGAGAAATACGCAGTATTTT	CASSPEGRNTQYF
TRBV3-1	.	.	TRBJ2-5	TGTGCCAGCAGCCAAGCAGGTCGGTTAGAGACCCAGTACTTC	CASSQAGRLETQYF
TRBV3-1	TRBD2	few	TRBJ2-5	TGTGCCAGCAGCCCCGGGACTAGCGAAGAGACCCAGTACTTC	CASSPGTSEETQYF
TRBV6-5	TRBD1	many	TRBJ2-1	TGTGCCAGCAGTTACAGACAGGGCAATGAGCAGTTCTTC	CASSYRQGNEQFF
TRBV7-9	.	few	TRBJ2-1	TGTGCCAGCAGAACAGGGAGTGTCGGAAGCAATGAGCAGTTCTTC	CASRTGSVGSNEQFF
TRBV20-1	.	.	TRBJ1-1	TGCAGTGCTAGTAGTAGCCGGTCCTGGATTATGAACACTGAAGCTTTCTTT	CSASSSRSWIMNTEAFF
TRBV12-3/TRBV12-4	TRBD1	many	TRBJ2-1	TGTGCCAGCAGCCCGGACAGGGTCCATGAGCAGTTCTTC	CASSPDRVHEQFF
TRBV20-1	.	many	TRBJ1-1	TGCAGTGCTAGATACAGTCTGAACACTGAAGCTTTCTTT	CSARYSLNTEAFF
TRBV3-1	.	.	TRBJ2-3	TGTGCCAGCAGCCCAGGGGGGGCCAGGACAGATACGCAGTATTTT	CASSPGGARTDTQYF
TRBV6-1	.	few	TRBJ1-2	TGTGCCAGCAGGTCCCAGGGTTTAGGCTACACCTTC	CASRSQGLGYTF
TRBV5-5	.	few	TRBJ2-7	TGTGCCAGCAGCTGGCCCGAAGACTACGAGCAGTACTTT	CASSWPEDYEQYF
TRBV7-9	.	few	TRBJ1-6	TGTGCCAGCAGCTCGGGCGGCGGTTCACCCCTCCACTTT	CASSSGGGSPLHF
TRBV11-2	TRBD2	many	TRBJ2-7	TGTGCCAGCAGCTTAATCAGCGGGGGGGCCGCTGGTGAGCAGTACTTC	CASSLISGGAAGEQYF
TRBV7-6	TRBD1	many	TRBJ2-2	TGTGCCAGCAGCTTAACGGACAGGGGGAGGGCCTCCGGGGAGCTGTTTTTT	CASSLTDRGRASGELFF
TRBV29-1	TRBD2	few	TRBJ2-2	TGCAGCGTTGAAGTAGCGGGGCATCCTACCGGGGAGCTGTTTTTT	CSVEVAGHPTGELFF
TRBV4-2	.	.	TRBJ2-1	TGTGCCAGCAGCCAAGTTCCCAATGAGCAGTTCTTC	CASSQVPNEQFF
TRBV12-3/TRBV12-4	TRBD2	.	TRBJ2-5	TGTGCCAGCAGTTTTAGCGGGGGGGCAGTAAAGACCCAGTACTTC	CASSFSGGAVKTQYF
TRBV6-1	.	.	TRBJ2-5	TGTGCCACCCCAGGGGCCCACCAGACCCAGTACTTC	CATPGAHQTQYF
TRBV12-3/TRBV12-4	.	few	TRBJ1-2	TGTGCCAGCAGTTACCTAGGCAGGGATTCTCCTGGCTACACCTTC	CASSYLGRDSPGYTF
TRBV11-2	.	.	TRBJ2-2	TGTGCCAGCAGCCCGGAGGGGGTCGGGGAGCTGTTTTTT	CASSPEGVGELFF
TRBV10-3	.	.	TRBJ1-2	TGTGCCATCAGTTCCTCGGACGGAAACTATGGCTACACCTTC	CAISSSDGNYGYTF